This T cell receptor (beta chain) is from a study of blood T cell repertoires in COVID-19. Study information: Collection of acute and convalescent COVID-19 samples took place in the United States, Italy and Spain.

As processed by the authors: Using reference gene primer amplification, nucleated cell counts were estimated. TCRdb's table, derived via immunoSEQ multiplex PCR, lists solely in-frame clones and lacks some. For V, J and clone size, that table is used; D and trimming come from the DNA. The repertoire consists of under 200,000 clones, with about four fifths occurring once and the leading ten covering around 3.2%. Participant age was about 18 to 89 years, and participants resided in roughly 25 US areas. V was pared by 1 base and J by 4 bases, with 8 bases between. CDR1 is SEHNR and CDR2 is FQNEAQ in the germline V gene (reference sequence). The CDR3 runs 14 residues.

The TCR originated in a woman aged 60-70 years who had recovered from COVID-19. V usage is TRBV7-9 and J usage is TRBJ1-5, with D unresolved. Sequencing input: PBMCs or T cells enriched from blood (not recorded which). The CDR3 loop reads CASSLVSENQPQHF. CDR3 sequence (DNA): TGTGCCAGCAGCTTAGTAAGCGAAAATCAGCCCCAGCATTTT. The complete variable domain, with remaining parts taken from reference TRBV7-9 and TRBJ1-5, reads DTGVSQNPRHKITKRGQNVTFRCDPISEHNRLYWYRQTLGQGPEFLTYFQNEAQLEKSRLLSDRFSAERPKGSFSTLEIQRTEQGDSAMYLCASSLVSENQPQHFGDGTRLSIL.